The entry that follows covers one T cell receptor beta chain sequence. This may arise from a read error, as a much more abundant clone is one base away. V lost 5 bases and J lost 6, with 17 bases in between. Germline CDR1 SGHTA, CDR2 FQGNSA. The CDR3 consists of 15 residues. TCRdb analysed the reads with MiXCR anew, one entry per CDR3 protein. There are over 3,500 distinct CDR3 sequences in the sample; roughly 7.5% occur only once, and 8.7% lies in the top ten. The TCR was taken from a human donor with rheumatoid arthritis. The specimen sequenced was CD4+ T cells from synovial fluid. The chain recombines TRBV7-2 with TRBJ1-5; a weak D match, TRBD1 (5 bases). For the CDR3, the DNA is TGTGCCAGCAGCCGGGGACTGGGGGAGAGTCAGCCCCAGCATTTT. Amino acid sequence: CASSRGLGESQPQHF.